Each of the 9 T cell receptor beta chains below was sequenced from the same sample in a study of cytomegalovirus exposure and HLA in healthy donors (dated by TCRdb to about 2017). The library was built by means of the immunoSEQ multiplex PCR assay. For the multiplex PCR, a mixture combining 60 forward primers for TCR Vbeta segments and 13 reverse primers for TCR Jbeta segments was used. TCRdb mirrors the immuneACCESS table, restricted to in-frame sequences. Some clones are absent from its copies; in checked studies, under half trace to an unresolved V gene, and the reason for the others is unknown. The sample table contains 120,000 or so clones; only one count was recorded for 8.5% to 9% of them. The top ten constitute around 6.1% of the sample. The sample comprised PBMCs. The receptors stem from a woman aged 40-49 years in good health and CMV-seropositive.

This clone was observed a few times. The chain uses TRBV6-1 and TRBJ1-5; 7 positions match TRBD1. CDR3 size: 15 residues. V lost 6 bases and J lost 2; bases outside the gene matches: 7. The V gene's germline CDR1 is MNHNS and CDR2 SASEGT. CDR3 DNA: TGTGCCAGCAGGACAGGGATACGGGGCAATCAGCCCCAGCATTTT. The encoded protein is CASRTGIRGNQPQHF.

This clone was counted a few times. The CDR3 DNA is TGTGCCTGGAGTGCCTACTCTTCCTACGAGCAGTACTTC. Its translation: CAWSAYSSYEQYF. The chain is built from TRBV30 and TRBJ2-7; D remains ambiguous. Germline CDR1 and CDR2: GTSNPN and SVGIG (reference sequence). The CDR3 has 13 residues. With 1 base removed from V and 1 base from J, the gap between germline ends came to 8 bases.

V and J are TRBV30 and TRBJ2-5; tentatively, D is TRBD1 (6 bases). The DNA end is more similar to TRBJ2-7, so the J call may be wrong. The CDR3 consists of 15 residues. Looked up from germline, CDR1 is GTSNPN and CDR2 is SVGIG (reference sequence). The CDR3 nucleotides are TGTGCCTGGAGTCTCCCCGTGGACAGCTCCTACGAGCAGTACTTC. It translates to CAWSLPVDSSYEQYF.

This clone came up a few times. The J gene is TRBJ1-3, the V gene TRBV28, with D maybe TRBD1 (6 bases). The V end lost 10 bases, the J end lost 0 bases, and 13 bases lay between the germline ends. The CDR3 loop spans 14 amino acids. Germline CDR1 is MDHEN and CDR2 is SYDVKM. The CDR3 sequence is CATYLQGSGNTIYF. CDR3 sequence (DNA): TGTGCCACCTACCTACAGGGCTCTGGAAACACCATATATTTT. Supplemented by reference TRBV28 and TRBJ1-3, the full variable domain reads DVKVTQSSRYLVKRTGEKVFLECVQDMDHENMFWYRQDPGLGLRLIYFSYDVKMKEKGDIPEGYSVSREKKERFSLILESASTNQTSMYLCATYLQGSGNTIYFGEGSWLTVV.

The genes are TRBV6-4 and TRBJ2-1, with TRBD2 matching over 8 bases. Per germline, CDR1 MRHNA and CDR2 SNTAGT. J gave up 8 bases and V 4 bases, and 7 bases lay outside the gene matches. This CDR3 is 14 amino acids long. CDR3: CASSVAGTRDEQFF. CDR3 DNA: TGTGCCAGCAGTGTAGCCGGGACTAGAGATGAGCAGTTCTTC.

This clone has more than one count but fewer than ten. V gene TRBV2 combines with J gene TRBJ2-7; maybe TRBD2 (6 bases). Germline CDR1 SNHLY, CDR2 FYNNEI. The CDR3 sequence is 13 residues long. V was cut by 8 bases and J by 0 bases, with 11 bases left in between. The CDR3 coding sequence is TGTGCCAGCGCGGGACGGAGCTCCTACGAGCAGTACTTC. Translation: CASAGRSSYEQYF.

The V and J genes are TRBV9 and TRBJ2-1; 7 nucleotides match TRBD2. Germline V gene sequence: CDR1 SGDLS, CDR2 YYNGEE. The CDR3 covers 17 residues. V shed 0 bases, J shed 1 base, and the junction held 7 bases outside the gene matches. The CDR3 DNA reads TGTGCCAGCAGCGTAGGCGGAAGGACTAGGTCCTACAATGAGCAGTTCTTC. Translating it yields CASSVGGRTRSYNEQFF. The entire variable domain, with the rest obtained from reference TRBV9 and TRBJ2-1, is as follows: DSGVTQTPKHLITATGQRVTLRCSPRSGDLSVYWYQQSLDQGLQFLIQYYNGEERAKGNILERFSAQQFPDLHSELNLSSLELGDSALYFCASSVGGRTRSYNEQFFGPGTRLTVL.

The V gene is TRBV11-2, the J gene TRBJ2-2; TRBD2 might be the D (6 bases). Germline V gene lookup returns CDR1 SGHAT and CDR2 FQNNGV. V lost 4 bases and J lost 4, with 7 bases in between. This CDR3 contains 13 residues. This chain's CDR3 is CASSWDFTGELFF. For the CDR3, the DNA is TGTGCCAGCAGCTGGGACTTCACCGGGGAGCTGTTTTTT. The complete variable domain, with remaining parts taken from reference TRBV11-2 and TRBJ2-2, reads EAGVAQSPRYKIIEKRQSVAFWCNPISGHATLYWYQQILGQGPKLLIQFQNNGVVDDSQLPKDRFSAERLKGVDSTLKIQPAKLEDSAVYLCASSWDFTGELFFGEGSRLTVL.

Concerning this clone itself: Other nucleotide sequences from this sample produce the same CDR3. This chain's CDR3 is CASSDTGSTGELFF. CDR3 sequence (DNA): TGCGCCAGCAGCGATACAGGGAGCACCGGGGAGCTGTTTTTT. V usage is TRBV5-1 and J usage is TRBJ2-2; tentatively, D is TRBD1 (6 bases). V lost 4 bases and J lost 4, with 11 bases in between. The CDR3 sequence is 14 residues long. CDR1 and CDR2 from the germline V gene are SGHRS and YFSETQ.